One sample yielded the 20 T cell receptor beta chains listed below, sequenced in a study of response to subunit inactivated influenza vaccine. A single record per CDR3 protein comes from TCRdb applying MiXCR to the RT-PCR reads. The repertoire holds 450,000 to 600,000 distinct CDR3 sequences, with more than 7% as singletons. Sequencing was performed on PBMCs from blood, taken around 25 months after vaccination. The receptors were gathered from a man in his fifties or sixties who received an inactivated influenza vaccine.

This sequence joins TRBV29-1 and TRBJ2-1; TRBD1 might be the D (6 bases). V lost 5 bases and J 1 base, leaving 21 bases between the germline ends. In germline, CDR1 is SQVTM, CDR2 ANQGSEA. The CDR3 runs to 17 residues. The CDR3 loop is CSVRLSGYRVSYNEQFF. In nucleotides, the CDR3 is TGCAGCGTTAGGTTGTCCGGGTACAGGGTTTCCTACAATGAGCAGTTCTTC.

This clonotype was seen more than once but under ten times. The V call is TRBV11-2, the J call TRBJ2-7; 7 bases map to TRBD1. This CDR3 comprises 15 residues. The germline CDR1 and CDR2 sequences are SGHAT and FQNNGV. The J segment lost 0 bases and the V segment lost 2 bases, leaving 4 bases of the junction unmatched. CDR3 loop: CASSLSGTDSYEQYF. The CDR3 DNA reads as TGTGCCAGCAGCTTAAGTGGGACAGACTCCTACGAGCAGTACTTC.

This clonotype was seen only a few times. The genes are TRBV24-1 and TRBJ1-2; D call uncertain. The CDR3 has 12 residues. Trimming left V 5 bases short and J 3 bases short, with 6 bases between. CDR1 is KGHDR and CDR2 is SFDVKD in the germline V gene. The CDR3 sequence is CATSATDYGYTF. In DNA form, the CDR3 reads TGTGCCACCAGTGCTACGGACTATGGCTACACCTTC.

In its sample, this clonotype was seen a few times. V gene TRBV27 combines with J gene TRBJ1-4; D not certain. CDR1 and CDR2 (germline): MNHEY, SMNVEV (reference sequence). This CDR3 has 15 residues. The V gene lost 3 bases and the J gene lost 4 bases, with 12 bases spanning the gap. This chain's CDR3 is CASSFDGKRNEKLFF. CDR3 bases: TGTGCCAGCAGTTTTGATGGGAAGCGTAATGAAAAACTGTTTTTT.

This clonotype was seen repeatedly, ten times or more. This chain uses TRBV29-1 with TRBJ1-1, with D possibly being TRBD1 (5 bases). The CDR3 is made up of 12 amino acids. Germline CDR1 is SQVTM and CDR2 is ANQGSEA. With 5 bases removed from V and 10 bases from J, the gap between germline ends came to 17 bases. The CDR3 protein is CSVIGAGLRAFF. The DNA for the CDR3 is TGCAGCGTTATTGGGGCGGGACTGAGAGCTTTCTTT.

This clonotype has a handful of counts. The J gene is TRBJ1-1, the V gene TRBV20-1; 7 bases are a match to TRBD1. The CDR3 sequence is 13 residues long. The germline V gene encodes CDR1 DFQATT and CDR2 SNEGSKA (reference sequence). V shed 4 bases, J shed 0 bases, and the junction held 2 bases outside the gene matches. In DNA, the CDR3 is TGCAGTGCTAAACAGGGGATGAACACTGAAGCTTTCTTT. Protein sequence: CSAKQGMNTEAFF.

The table lists this clonotype with a few counts. The chain links TRBV7-6 to TRBJ2-3, with TRBD2 as a possible D gene (6 bases). This CDR3 has 13 residues. Trimming removed 0 bases from V and 10 bases from J, with 11 bases in between. Germline lookup yields CDR1 SGHVS and CDR2 FNYEAQ. The CDR3 loop is CASSLARERAQYF. Written as DNA, the CDR3 is TGTGCCAGCAGCTTAGCGCGGGAAAGGGCGCAGTATTTT.

This clonotype has just a few counts. The CDR3 DNA follows: TGTGCCAGCAGCGTTTTCGGAGGGGACTCTACAGATACGCAGTATTTT. This gives the protein CASSVFGGDSTDTQYF. The V gene is TRBV9, the J gene TRBJ2-3, with D perhaps matching TRBD2 (6 bases). The V end was cut by 2 bases, the J end by 3 bases, with 16 bases between. CDR1 and CDR2 (germline): SGDLS, YYNGEE. The CDR3 is made up of 16 amino acids. The entire variable domain, with the rest obtained from reference TRBV9 and TRBJ2-3, is as follows: DSGVTQTPKHLITATGQRVTLRCSPRSGDLSVYWYQQSLDQGLQFLIQYYNGEERAKGNILERFSAQQFPDLHSELNLSSLELGDSALYFCASSVFGGDSTDTQYFGPGTRLTVL.

This clonotype was seen repeatedly, ten times or more. The chain has TRBV20-1 and TRBJ2-3, with 8 bases that match TRBD1. Per germline, CDR1 DFQATT and CDR2 SNEGSKA (reference sequence). Trimming at V came to 2 bases and at J to 2 bases, leaving 6 bases not matched to a gene. This CDR3 spans 15 amino acids. DNA for the CDR3: TGCAGTGCTAGAAACCGGGACAGGCTCACAGATACGCAGTATTTT. As protein: CSARNRDRLTDTQYF.

This clonotype was observed many times. V usage is TRBV20-1 and J usage is TRBJ2-1, with 11 nucleotides matching TRBD2. Unmatched junction bases numbered 7, after V lost 5 bases and J lost 7 bases. Looked up from germline, CDR1 is DFQATT and CDR2 is SNEGSKA (reference sequence). The CDR3 length is 14 residues. DNA for the CDR3: TGCAGTGCTCCGGTTCTAGCGGGAGGTAATGAGCAGTTCTTC. It specifies CSAPVLAGGNEQFF.

J is TRBJ2-3 and V is TRBV6-1; D might be TRBD1 (6 bases). V lost 5 bases and J 1 base, leaving 13 bases between the germline ends. CDR1 and CDR2 (germline): MNHNS, SASEGT. The length of the CDR3 is 15 residues. CDR3 in amino acids: CASSPLGQRTDTQYF. In DNA form, the CDR3 reads TGTGCCAGCAGTCCCCTTGGACAGCGCACAGATACGCAGTATTTT.

The table lists this clonotype with many counts. The chain uses TRBV18 and TRBJ2-1, with 11 bases aligning to TRBD1. This CDR3 is 14 amino acids long. V was clipped by 3 bases and J by 10 bases; unmatched bases: 5. Germline lookup yields CDR1 KGHSH and CDR2 LQKENI. The CDR3 here is CASSPGQGGREQFF. The CDR3 DNA reads TGTGCCAGCTCACCGGGACAGGGGGGACGAGAGCAGTTCTTC.

The rearrangement links TRBV20-1 to TRBJ2-3, with 11 positions matching TRBD2. The CDR3 is 16 residues long. Germline V gene sequence: CDR1 DFQATT, CDR2 SNEGSKA (reference sequence). With V trimmed by 2 bases and J by 0 bases, 4 bases remained unmatched. The DNA of the CDR3 is TGCAGTGCTAGAACCCGACTAGCGGGGAGCACAGATACGCAGTATTTT. Encoded protein: CSARTRLAGSTDTQYF.

This clonotype was seen more than once but under ten times. The rearrangement links TRBV20-1 to TRBJ2-7; D is possibly TRBD1 or TRBD2 (5 bases each). CDR1 and CDR2 (germline): DFQATT, SNEGSKA (reference sequence). V was cut by 4 bases and J by 2 bases, with 15 bases left in between. The CDR3 length is 14 residues. This chain's CDR3 is CSAISGTATYEQYF. The CDR3 nucleotides are TGCAGTGCTATATCCGGGACGGCAACCTACGAGCAGTACTTC.

This clonotype came up many times. The chain has TRBV6-1 and TRBJ2-2; 9 bases align to TRBD1. Trimming removed 8 bases from V and 3 bases from J; junction bases left unmatched: 7. The CDR3 sequence is 15 residues long. Germline CDR1 is MNHNS and CDR2 is SASEGT. The CDR3 DNA follows: TGTGCCAGCTACTCGGGACAGGGTTACACCGGGGAGCTGTTTTTT. It specifies CASYSGQGYTGELFF.

This clonotype was seen only a few times. This CDR3 reads CSAREPASTDTQYF. CDR3 in DNA: TGCAGTGCTAGAGAGCCAGCTAGCACAGATACGCAGTATTTT. This chain uses TRBV20-1 with TRBJ2-3; D unclear. Germline V gene data show CDR1 as DFQATT and CDR2 as SNEGSKA (reference sequence). V dropped 0 bases and J dropped 0 bases, with 7 bases sitting between them. This CDR3 has 14 residues.

This sequence joins TRBV5-1 and TRBJ1-1; 8 bases align to TRBD1. The ends lost 3 bases at V and 4 bases at J; junction bases unmatched: 5. This CDR3 has 14 residues. Germline assignment: CDR1 SGHRS and CDR2 YFSETQ. The CDR3 region has the DNA TGCGCCAGCAGCTACGACAGGGGTAGCACTGAAGCTTTCTTT. It is translated as CASSYDRGSTEAFF.

This clonotype was picked up a small number of times. V and J are TRBV5-1 and TRBJ2-7; D remains unclear. Germline CDR1 SGHRS, CDR2 YFSETQ. V lost 4 bases and J 5 bases, leaving 16 bases between the germline ends. The CDR3 runs to 14 residues. The CDR3, as DNA: TGCGCCAGCAGCCTGGAAAGGAGTAGCCACGAGCAGTACTTC. Translating gives CASSLERSSHEQYF.

The chain combines TRBV28 with TRBJ2-7; tentative D call: TRBD1 (5 bases). The CDR3 contains 15 residues. Germline V gene data show CDR1 as MDHEN and CDR2 as SYDVKM. The ends were cut back, 6 bases at V and 6 bases at J, with 21 bases in the middle. The CDR3 DNA reads TGTGCCAGCAGCTCAGGGCCGGCAGGGAAGTTCGAGCAGTACTTC. Translated: CASSSGPAGKFEQYF. The complete variable domain, with remaining parts taken from reference TRBV28 and TRBJ2-7, reads DVKVTQSSRYLVKRTGEKVFLECVQDMDHENMFWYRQDPGLGLRLIYFSYDVKMKEKGDIPEGYSVSREKKERFSLILESASTNQTSMYLCASSSGPAGKFEQYFGPGTRLTVT.

This clonotype has only a few counts. The chain couples TRBV5-1 to TRBJ1-3, with 7 bases lining up with TRBD1. V lost 4 bases and J lost 2; bases outside the gene matches: 6. Germline CDR1 SGHRS, CDR2 YFSETQ. This CDR3 is 15 amino acids long. The CDR3: CASSRSTGAGNTIYF. DNA for the CDR3: TGCGCCAGCAGCAGGTCCACAGGGGCTGGAAACACCATATATTTT.